The next 22 T cell receptor beta chains were all read from a single sample in a study of cytomegalovirus exposure and HLA in healthy donors. The PCR ran on 60 Vbeta and 13 Jbeta primers. The data were produced by immunoSEQ multiplex PCR, yet TCRdb's version contains in-frame clones alone and is incomplete. The sample lists about 57,000 clones; more than 75% were seen once. Sequencing input: PBMCs. These TCRs come from a male donor in good health and CMV-seronegative.

This sequence joins TRBV9 and TRBJ1-1, with TRBD1 matching 10 bases. This CDR3 spans 14 amino acids. Germline V gene lookup returns CDR1 SGDLS and CDR2 YYNGEE. The V segment lost 3 bases and the J segment 6 bases; nucleotides outside the gene matches: 5. In DNA, the CDR3 is TGTGCCAGCAGCGGGCGACAGGGGGCAGCTGAAGCTTTCTTT. Protein sequence: CASSGRQGAAEAFF.

The sample holds a few counts of this clone. The gene calls are TRBV7-6 and TRBJ2-2; 8 bases are a match to TRBD1. Looked up from germline, CDR1 is SGHVS and CDR2 is FNYEAQ. The V and J ends lost 1 base and 7 bases, in that order; junction bases with no gene match: 5. This CDR3 has 15 residues. The CDR3 region has the DNA TGTGCCAGCAGCTTAGACGCAGGGGGCTTCGGGGAGCTGTTTTTT. This encodes CASSLDAGGFGELFF. The full variable domain, in which reference TRBV7-6 and TRBJ2-2 provide the parts outside the CDR3, is GAGVSQSPRYKVTKRGQDVALRCDPISGHVSLYWYRQALGQGPEFLTYFNYEAQQDKSGLPNDRFSAERPEGSISTLTIQRTEQRDSAMYRCASSLDAGGFGELFFGEGSRLTVL.

The CDR3 reads CATRTGASYEQYF. The DNA for the CDR3 is TGTGCCACCAGGACAGGGGCCTCCTACGAGCAGTACTTC. V and J are TRBV6-5 and TRBJ2-5; TRBD1 matches 9 bases. The DNA end lines up better with TRBJ2-7; the J call may be wrong. The germline CDR1 and CDR2 sequences are MNHEY and SVGAGI. The CDR3 contains 13 residues.

The rearrangement links TRBV19 to TRBJ2-1; D may be TRBD2 (5 bases). The CDR3 contains 14 residues. The V gene lost 3 bases and the J gene lost 6 bases, with 12 bases spanning the gap. Per germline, CDR1 LNHDA and CDR2 SQIVND (reference sequence). In nucleotides, the CDR3 is TGTGCCAGTAGTATGCCGGACTGGACCAATGAGCAGTTCTTC. Translating gives CASSMPDWTNEQFF.

V usage is TRBV11-2 and J usage is TRBJ2-5, with D tentatively TRBD1 (6 bases). V dropped 2 bases and J dropped 2 bases, with 12 bases sitting between them. Per the germline V gene, CDR1 is SGHAT and CDR2 is FQNNGV. This CDR3 spans 15 amino acids. The CDR3 loop is CASSLLTGPQETQYF. The CDR3 DNA is TGTGCCAGCAGCTTATTGACAGGACCTCAAGAGACCCAGTACTTC.

The J gene is TRBJ2-2, the V gene TRBV7-3, with 10 positions matching TRBD1. This CDR3 has 15 residues. The V gene's germline CDR1 is SGHTA and CDR2 FQGTGA. The trim removed 5 bases at V and 6 bases at J, leaving 6 bases unmatched. This CDR3 reads CASSLDRGRPGELFF. For the CDR3, the DNA is TGTGCCAGCAGCCTCGACAGGGGGCGCCCCGGGGAGCTGTTTTTT. Complete variable domain (other parts from reference TRBV7-3 and TRBJ2-2): GAGVSQTPSNKVTEKGKYVELRCDPISGHTALYWYRQSLGQGPEFLIYFQGTGAADDSGLPNDRFFAVRPEGSVSTLKIQRTERGDSAVYLCASSLDRGRPGELFFGEGSRLTVL.

The chain links TRBV9 to TRBJ2-1, with TRBD2 matching 11 bases. The V and J ends lost 4 bases and 10 bases, in that order; junction bases with no gene match: 16. CDR1 SGDLS and CDR2 YYNGEE come from the germline V gene. This CDR3 contains 17 residues. CDR3 protein: CASSWGSGGDEVVEQFF. In nucleotides, the CDR3 is TGTGCCAGCAGCTGGGGTAGCGGGGGGGACGAGGTCGTGGAGCAGTTCTTC.

The V gene is TRBV6-1, the J gene TRBJ2-4, with D possibly being TRBD2 (5 bases). From germline, CDR1 is MNHNS and CDR2 SASEGT. With 2 bases removed from V and 9 bases from J, the gap between germline ends came to 14 bases. The length of the CDR3 is 14 residues. The CDR3, as DNA: TGTGCCAGCAGTGAATCACCTAGCTCTGGCATTCAGTACTTC. Encoded protein: CASSESPSSGIQYF.

This clone was observed a few times. V is TRBV7-8 and J is TRBJ1-2; 12 bases are a match to TRBD1. Per the germline V gene, CDR1 is SGHVS and CDR2 is FQNEAQ. This CDR3 comprises 17 residues. With 4 bases clipped from V and 3 bases from J, the junction kept 9 bases outside the gene matches. The CDR3 coding sequence is TGTGCCAGCAGCTCAAAGGGGGGACAGGGGGCGGACTATGGCTACACCTTC. Translated: CASSSKGGQGADYGYTF.

The chain is built from TRBV7-2 and TRBJ1-1, with 8 bases that match TRBD1. Germline-derived CDR1 and CDR2 are SGHTA and FQGNSA. V shed 2 bases and J 8 bases; nucleotides not matched to a gene: 1. The CDR3 length is 12 residues. This CDR3 reads CASSLWDREAFF. CDR3 in DNA: TGTGCCAGCAGCTTATGGGACAGGGAAGCTTTCTTT.

The rearrangement joins TRBV19 to TRBJ2-7; tentatively, D is TRBD2 (6 bases). CDR3 size: 16 residues. The germline V gene has CDR1 LNHDA and CDR2 SQIVND (reference sequence). Trimming pared 0 bases from V and 2 bases from J, leaving 14 bases between. The CDR3 bases are TGTGCCAGTAGTATAGATCGGGGGAGCACCCCCTACGAGCAGTACTTC. The encoded protein is CASSIDRGSTPYEQYF. The full variable domain, with the rest looked up from reference TRBV19 and TRBJ2-7, is DGGITQSPKYLFRKEGQNVTLSCEQNLNHDAMYWYRQDPGQGLRLIYYSQIVNDFQKGDIAEGYSVSREKKESFPLTVTSAQKNPTAFYLCASSIDRGSTPYEQYFGPGTRLTVT.

Details on this clone: Other DNA sequences from this sample encode an identical CDR3 as well. The gene calls are TRBV19 and TRBJ1-4; 7 positions match TRBD1. Germline assignment: CDR1 LNHDA and CDR2 SQIVND (reference sequence). There are 16 residues in the CDR3. J gave up 4 bases and V 5 bases, and 10 bases lay outside the gene matches. CDR3 sequence reads: CASSDGTDLGNEKLFF. Here the CDR3 DNA reads TGTGCCAGTAGTGACGGGACAGACTTAGGTAATGAAAAACTGTTTTTT.

The chain combines TRBV16 with TRBJ1-1; a weak D match, TRBD1 (6 bases). Germline CDR1 and CDR2: KGHSY and FQNENV. CDR3 length: 14 amino acids. V shed 2 bases and J shed 1 base, with 8 bases lying between them. In DNA, the CDR3 is TGTGCCAGCAGCCAAGTAGGGGGGAACACTGAAGCTTTCTTT. This gives the protein CASSQVGGNTEAFF.

V gene TRBV4-3 combines with J gene TRBJ2-2; no clear D. The ends were cut back, 1 base at V and 4 bases at J, with 7 bases in the middle. The length of the CDR3 is 14 residues. Germline CDR1 LGHNA, CDR2 YSLEER. The CDR3: CASSQAGFTGELFF. The CDR3 DNA sequence: TGCGCCAGCAGCCAAGCGGGTTTCACCGGGGAGCTGTTTTTT.

This chain uses TRBV5-6 with TRBJ1-6, with D possibly being TRBD1 (5 bases). V was shortened by 5 bases and J by 6 bases, with 12 bases between the two germline ends. CDR1 is SGHDT, CDR2 YYEEEE, per germline. This CDR3 is 14 amino acids long. CDR3 loop: CASRSDSSNSPLHF. In DNA form, the CDR3 reads TGTGCCAGCAGGTCCGACAGTTCTAATTCACCCCTCCACTTT.

This chain links TRBV4-2 with TRBJ1-5; 10 bases align to TRBD1. This CDR3 has 20 residues. The J segment lost 0 bases and the V segment lost 4 bases, leaving 15 bases of the junction unmatched. Germline V gives CDR1 LGHNA, CDR2 YNFKEQ. This chain's CDR3 is CASSPSQGQGKRGSNQPQHF. Here the CDR3 DNA reads TGTGCCAGCAGCCCTAGCCAGGGACAGGGGAAGAGGGGTAGCAATCAGCCCCAGCATTTT.

V usage is TRBV5-1 and J usage is TRBJ1-1; unclear D gene. Germline V gene sequence: CDR1 SGHRS, CDR2 YFSETQ. Trimming took 0 bases from V and 1 from J, leaving 7 bases between them. CDR3 size: 14 residues. The chain's CDR3 is CASSLGLGNTEAFF. DNA of the CDR3: TGCGCCAGCAGCTTGGGCCTAGGGAACACTGAAGCTTTCTTT.

On this clone: Relative to the germline gene, one junction end is altered; a read error may explain this. This chain connects TRBV7-7 to TRBJ1-4, with 10 positions matching TRBD1. This CDR3 has 15 amino acids. Germline CDR1 and CDR2: SSHAT and FNYEAQ (reference sequence). CDR3 residues: CASSLGTGANEKLFF. CDR3 in DNA: TGTGCTAGCAGCCTTGGGACAGGGGCGAATGAAAAACTGTTTTTT.

The table lists this clone with a count of one. This chain joins TRBV9 and TRBJ2-3, with 12 bases matching TRBD2. The CDR3 runs to 19 residues. V shed 0 bases, J shed 3 bases, and the junction held 11 bases outside the gene matches. Germline CDR1 reads SGDLS; CDR2 reads YYNGEE. CDR3 sequence: CASSVVPSGGETKTDTQYF. CDR3 DNA sequence: TGTGCCAGCAGCGTAGTTCCTAGCGGGGGGGAGACAAAAACAGATACGCAGTATTTT.

This chain uses TRBV9 with TRBJ2-5, with TRBD2 matching over 15 bases. V lost 4 bases to trimming and J lost 0 bases; unmatched junction nucleotides: 16. Looked up from germline, CDR1 is SGDLS and CDR2 is YYNGEE. The CDR3 covers 21 residues. The CDR3 DNA reads as TGTGCCAGCAGCCCACTGGGTCCCGGGACTAGCGGGGGGATGTACCAAGAGACCCAGTACTTC. Encoded protein: CASSPLGPGTSGGMYQETQYF.

The V gene is TRBV7-8, the J gene TRBJ2-2, with TRBD2 matching over 9 bases. The CDR3 is 16 residues long. Losses at the gene ends were 1 base for V and 4 bases for J; bases not matched to a gene: 4. Germline V gene data show CDR1 as SGHVS and CDR2 as FQNEAQ. The DNA of the CDR3 is TGTGCCAGCAGCTTAGACAGCGGGGGGTCCACCGGGGAGCTGTTTTTT. Protein sequence: CASSLDSGGSTGELFF.

This clone showed up just once. The V call is TRBV19, the J call TRBJ2-7; 9 nucleotides agree with TRBD1. The V segment lost 5 bases and the J segment 0 bases; nucleotides outside the gene matches: 5. The CDR3 is 15 residues long. Germline V gives CDR1 LNHDA, CDR2 SQIVND (reference sequence). In DNA, the CDR3 is TGTGCCAGTAGTCCGGGACAGGGCTTCTCCTACGAGCAGTACTTC. Its protein product is CASSPGQGFSYEQYF.